This entry describes one T cell receptor beta chain. These data belong to a study of cytomegalovirus exposure and HLA in healthy donors. Primers included in the PCR were 60 Vbeta and 13 Jbeta primers. Repertoires were generated with immunoSEQ multiplex PCR, while TCRdb's copy carries only in-frame clones and drops some. Of 55,000 to 75,000 clones in the sample, about 67% were seen once. The CDR3 totals 16 residues. V dropped 0 bases and J dropped 4 bases, with 12 bases sitting between them. Germline CDR1 and CDR2: SGHTA and FQGTGA. This clonotype was obtained from a human donor in good health. Sequencing used PBMCs. The rearrangement links TRBV7-3 to TRBJ2-2, with D possibly TRBD1 on 5 matching bases. The DNA for the CDR3 is TGTGCCAGCAGCTTAACGAACACAGGATCCACCGGGGAGCTGTTTTTT. It yields the protein CASSLTNTGSTGELFF.